This note documents a single TCR beta chain sequence. Its matching antigen is unknown. The read terminates 3 residues ahead of where the CDR3 ends, so the germline J gene completes it. This specimen comes from a study of T cell clonality in common variable immunodeficiency. Study-wide points: CVID subjects shared fewer TCRbeta clones than healthy controls did. Fewer deletions and N-nucleotide insertions were reportedly seen in common variable immunodeficiency TCR beta sequences.

Each donor provided roughly 4.5 to 8 ml of heparinized whole blood. This CDR3 has 14 amino acids. Germline lookup yields CDR1 LNHDA and CDR2 SQIVND (reference sequence). Control and CVID samples contributed equal amounts of genomic DNA. Profiled with immunoSEQ multiplex PCR; TCRdb holds only in-frame clones, not every one. The repertoire yields around 50,000 clones, none seen only once; the top ten contain under 6.5%. Sequences were obtained from peripheral blood mononuclear cells. This rearrangement joins TRBV19 to TRBJ1-2; weak D call: TRBD1 (6 bases). This clonotype was sampled from a person aged 18 to 70 in good health. The sequenced part of the CDR3 DNA is TGTGCCAGTAGTGTTGGCAGGGGTACGAATGAC. Encoded protein: CASSVGRGTND. The complete CDR3 sequence is CASSVGRGTNDYTF.